The source of this TCR beta chain is a study of CD8+ T cells in alopecia areata. The wider study: Treated patients were given oral tofacitinib, which was dosed at 5 to 10 mg twice daily.

Sequencing templates came from extracted RNA that was reverse transcribed into cDNA. Produced via immunoSEQ multiplex PCR; TCRdb's table is partial and in-frame only. The table lists 110,000 or so clones, roughly 58% of them singletons. The CDR3 spans 14 residues. Trimming stripped 2 bases from V and 0 bases from J, with 8 bases between. Germline lookup yields CDR1 MGHDK and CDR2 SYGVNS. Treatment of the sample: oral pan-JAK inhibitor, 5-10 mg twice daily. The sequence was obtained from a human donor with alopecia areata. The sample consisted of CD8+ T cells sorted from blood, taken at week 4, from a patient treated with tofacitinib. This rearrangement joins TRBV25-1 to TRBJ2-7, with D tentatively TRBD1 or TRBD2 (5 bases each). CDR3 DNA: TGTGCCAGCAGTGAAGAGGGGTTCTCCTACGAGCAGTACTTC. Amino acid sequence: CASSEEGFSYEQYF.